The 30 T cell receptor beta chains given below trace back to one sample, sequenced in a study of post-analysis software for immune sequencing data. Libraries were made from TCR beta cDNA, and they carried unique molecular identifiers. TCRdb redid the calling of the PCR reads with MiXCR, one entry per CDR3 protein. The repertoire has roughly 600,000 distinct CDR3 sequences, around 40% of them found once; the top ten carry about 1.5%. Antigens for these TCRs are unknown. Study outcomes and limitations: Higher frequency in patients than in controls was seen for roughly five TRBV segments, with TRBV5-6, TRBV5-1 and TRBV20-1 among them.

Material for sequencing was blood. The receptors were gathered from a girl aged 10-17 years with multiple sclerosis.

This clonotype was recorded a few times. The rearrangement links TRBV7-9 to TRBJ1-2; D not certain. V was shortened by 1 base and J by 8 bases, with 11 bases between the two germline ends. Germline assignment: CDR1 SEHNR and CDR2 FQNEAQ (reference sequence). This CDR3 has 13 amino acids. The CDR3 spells CASSLGPFFGYTF. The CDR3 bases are TGTGCCAGCAGCTTAGGGCCCTTTTTCGGCTACACCTTC.

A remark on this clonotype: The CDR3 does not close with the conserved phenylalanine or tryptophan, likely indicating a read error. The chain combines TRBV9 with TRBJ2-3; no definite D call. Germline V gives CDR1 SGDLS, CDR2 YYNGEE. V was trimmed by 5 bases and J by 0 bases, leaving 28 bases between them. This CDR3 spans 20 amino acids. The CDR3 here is CASRRQMDGEPPLSTDTQYL. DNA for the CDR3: TGTGCCAGCAGACGACAAATGGATGGAGAACCACCCCTGAGCACAGATACGCAGTATTTG.

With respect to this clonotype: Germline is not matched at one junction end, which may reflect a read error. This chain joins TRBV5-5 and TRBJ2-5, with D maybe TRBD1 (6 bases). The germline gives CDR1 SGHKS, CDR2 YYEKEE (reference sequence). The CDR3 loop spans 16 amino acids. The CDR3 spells CASTLDRDIGIETQYF. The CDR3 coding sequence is TGTGCCAGCACCTTGGACCGGGACATCGGTATCGAGACCCAGTACTTC.

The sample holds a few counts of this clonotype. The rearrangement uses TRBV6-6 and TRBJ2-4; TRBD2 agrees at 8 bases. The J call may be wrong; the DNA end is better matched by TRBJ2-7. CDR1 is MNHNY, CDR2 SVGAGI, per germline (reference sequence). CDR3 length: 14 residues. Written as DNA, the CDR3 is TGTGCCAGTCTTCCAGCGGGAGCCGTTCTCGAGCAGTACTTC. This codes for CASLPAGAVLEQYF.

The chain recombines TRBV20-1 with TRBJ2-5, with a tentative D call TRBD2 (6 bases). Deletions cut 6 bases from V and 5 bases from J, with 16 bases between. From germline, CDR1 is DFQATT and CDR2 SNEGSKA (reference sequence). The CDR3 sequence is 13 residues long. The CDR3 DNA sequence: TGCAGTGCAACCAGCGGGCCCCGGGAGACCCAGTACTTC. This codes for CSATSGPRETQYF.

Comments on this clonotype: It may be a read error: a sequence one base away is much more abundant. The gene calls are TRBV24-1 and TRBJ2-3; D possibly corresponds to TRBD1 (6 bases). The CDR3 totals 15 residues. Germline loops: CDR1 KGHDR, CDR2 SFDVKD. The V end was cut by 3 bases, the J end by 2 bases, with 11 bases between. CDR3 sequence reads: CATSDPTGITDTQYF. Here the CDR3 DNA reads TGTGCCACCAGTGATCCCACAGGGATCACAGATACGCAGTATTTT.

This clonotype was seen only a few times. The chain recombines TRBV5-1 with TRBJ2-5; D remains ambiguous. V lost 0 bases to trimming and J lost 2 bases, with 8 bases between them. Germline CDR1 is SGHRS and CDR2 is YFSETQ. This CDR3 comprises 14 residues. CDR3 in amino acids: CASSLGELQETQYF. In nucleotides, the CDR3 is TGCGCCAGCAGCTTGGGGGAACTTCAAGAGACCCAGTACTTC.

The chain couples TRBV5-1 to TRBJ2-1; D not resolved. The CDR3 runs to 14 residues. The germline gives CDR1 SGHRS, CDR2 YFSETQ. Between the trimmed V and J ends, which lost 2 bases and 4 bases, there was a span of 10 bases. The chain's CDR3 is CASSFSPAYNEQFF. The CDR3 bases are TGCGCCAGCAGCTTTAGCCCCGCTTACAATGAGCAGTTCTTC.

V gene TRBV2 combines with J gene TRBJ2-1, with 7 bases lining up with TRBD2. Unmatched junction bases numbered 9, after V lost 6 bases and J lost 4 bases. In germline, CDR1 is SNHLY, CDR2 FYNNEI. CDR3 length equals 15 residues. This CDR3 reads CASRAPSGLYNEQFF. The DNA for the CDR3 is TGTGCCAGCAGGGCGCCTAGCGGACTATACAATGAGCAGTTCTTC.

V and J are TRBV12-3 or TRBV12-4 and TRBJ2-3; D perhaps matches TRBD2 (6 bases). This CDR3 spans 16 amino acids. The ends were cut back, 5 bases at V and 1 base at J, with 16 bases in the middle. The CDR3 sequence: CASSVPEWGGTDTQYF. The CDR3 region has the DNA TGTGCCAGCAGTGTTCCCGAGTGGGGGGGCACAGATACGCAGTATTTT.

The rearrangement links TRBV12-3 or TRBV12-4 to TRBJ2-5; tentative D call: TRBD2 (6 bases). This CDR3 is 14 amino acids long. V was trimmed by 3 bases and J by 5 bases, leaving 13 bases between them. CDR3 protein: CASSLGGVDETQYF. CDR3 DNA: TGTGCCAGCAGTTTGGGGGGAGTGGATGAGACCCAGTACTTC.

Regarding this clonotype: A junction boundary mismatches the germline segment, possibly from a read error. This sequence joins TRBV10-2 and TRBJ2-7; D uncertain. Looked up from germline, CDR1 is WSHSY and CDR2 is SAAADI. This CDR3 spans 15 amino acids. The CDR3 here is CAGSEQTHRPYEQYF. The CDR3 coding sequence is TGCGCCGGCAGTGAACAGACCCATCGGCCCTACGAGCAGTACTTC.

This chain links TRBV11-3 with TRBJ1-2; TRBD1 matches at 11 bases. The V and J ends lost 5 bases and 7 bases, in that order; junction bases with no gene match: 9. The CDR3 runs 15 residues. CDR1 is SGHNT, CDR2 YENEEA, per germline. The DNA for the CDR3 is TGTGCCAGCAGCACAGGGACAGGGGGGACGATTGGCTACACCTTC. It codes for CASSTGTGGTIGYTF.

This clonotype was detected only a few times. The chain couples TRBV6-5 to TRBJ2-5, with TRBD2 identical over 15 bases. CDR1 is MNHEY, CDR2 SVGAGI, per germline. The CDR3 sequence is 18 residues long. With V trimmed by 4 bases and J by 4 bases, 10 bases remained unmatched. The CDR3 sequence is CASSSRTSGRDERETQYF. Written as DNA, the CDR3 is TGTGCCAGCAGTTCTCGGACTAGCGGGAGGGATGAAAGAGAGACCCAGTACTTC.

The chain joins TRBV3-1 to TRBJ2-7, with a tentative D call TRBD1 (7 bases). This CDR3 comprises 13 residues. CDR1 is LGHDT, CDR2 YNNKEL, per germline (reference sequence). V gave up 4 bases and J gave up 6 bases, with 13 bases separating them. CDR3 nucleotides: TGTGCCAGCAGCCTTCAGGGGGGTAGCGAGCAGTACTTC. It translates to CASSLQGGSEQYF.

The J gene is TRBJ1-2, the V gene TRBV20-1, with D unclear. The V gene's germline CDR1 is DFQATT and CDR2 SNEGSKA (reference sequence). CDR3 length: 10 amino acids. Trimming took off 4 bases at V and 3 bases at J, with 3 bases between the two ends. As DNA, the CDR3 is TGCAGTGCTATTTACTATGGCTACACCTTC. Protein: CSAIYYGYTF.

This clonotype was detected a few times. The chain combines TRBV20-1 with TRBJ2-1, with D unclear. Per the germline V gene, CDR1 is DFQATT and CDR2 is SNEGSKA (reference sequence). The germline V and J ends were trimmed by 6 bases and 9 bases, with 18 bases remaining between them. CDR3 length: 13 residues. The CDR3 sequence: CSAHPGRRGEQFF. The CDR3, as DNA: TGCAGTGCCCACCCCGGCCGAAGAGGTGAGCAGTTCTTC.

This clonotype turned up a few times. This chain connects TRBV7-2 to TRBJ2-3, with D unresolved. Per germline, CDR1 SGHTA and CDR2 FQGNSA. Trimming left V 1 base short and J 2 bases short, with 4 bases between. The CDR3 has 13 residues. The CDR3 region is CASSLVTTDTQYF. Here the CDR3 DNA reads TGTGCCAGCAGCTTAGTAACCACAGATACGCAGTATTTT.

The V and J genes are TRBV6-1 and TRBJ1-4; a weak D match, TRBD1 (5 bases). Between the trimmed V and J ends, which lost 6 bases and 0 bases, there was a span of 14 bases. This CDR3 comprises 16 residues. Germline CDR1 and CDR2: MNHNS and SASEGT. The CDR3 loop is CASRARALATNEKLFF. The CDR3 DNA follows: TGTGCCAGCAGAGCCAGGGCACTTGCAACTAATGAAAAACTGTTTTTT.

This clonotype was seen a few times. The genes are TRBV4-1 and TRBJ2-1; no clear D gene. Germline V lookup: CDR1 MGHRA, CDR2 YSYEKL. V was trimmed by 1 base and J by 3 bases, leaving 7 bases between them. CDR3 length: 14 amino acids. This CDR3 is CASSQGWLYNEQFF. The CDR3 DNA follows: TGCGCCAGCAGCCAAGGGTGGCTCTACAATGAGCAGTTCTTC.

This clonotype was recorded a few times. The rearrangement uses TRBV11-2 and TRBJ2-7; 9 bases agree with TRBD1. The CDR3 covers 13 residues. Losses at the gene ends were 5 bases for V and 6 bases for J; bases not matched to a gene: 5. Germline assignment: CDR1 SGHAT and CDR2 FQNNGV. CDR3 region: CASSPGQGGEQYF. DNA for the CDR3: TGTGCCAGCAGCCCGGGACAGGGTGGCGAGCAGTACTTC.

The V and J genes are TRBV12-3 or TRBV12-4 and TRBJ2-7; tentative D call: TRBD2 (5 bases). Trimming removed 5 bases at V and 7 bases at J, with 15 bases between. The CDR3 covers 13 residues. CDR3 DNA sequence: TGTGCCAGCAGTATTCAGCTCCGGGGTGAGCAGTACTTC. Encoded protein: CASSIQLRGEQYF.

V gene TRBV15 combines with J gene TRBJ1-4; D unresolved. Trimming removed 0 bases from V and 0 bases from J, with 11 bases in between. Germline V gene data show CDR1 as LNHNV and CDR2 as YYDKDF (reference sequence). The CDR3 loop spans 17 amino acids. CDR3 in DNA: TGTGCCACCAGCAGAGATTCCCGATTATCAACTAATGAAAAACTGTTTTTT. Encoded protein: CATSRDSRLSTNEKLFF.

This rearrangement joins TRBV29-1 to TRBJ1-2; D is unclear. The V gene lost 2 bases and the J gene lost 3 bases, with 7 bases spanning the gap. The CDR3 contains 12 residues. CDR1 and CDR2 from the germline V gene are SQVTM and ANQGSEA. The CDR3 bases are TGCAGCGTTGAACAGGCTGACTATGGCTACACCTTC. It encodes CSVEQADYGYTF.

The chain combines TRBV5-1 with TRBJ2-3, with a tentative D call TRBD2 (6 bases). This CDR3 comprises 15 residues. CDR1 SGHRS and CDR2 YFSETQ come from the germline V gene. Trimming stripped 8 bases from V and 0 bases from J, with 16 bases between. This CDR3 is CASTRGDLSTDTQYF. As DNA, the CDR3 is TGCGCCAGTACCCGCGGGGACCTTAGCACAGATACGCAGTATTTT.

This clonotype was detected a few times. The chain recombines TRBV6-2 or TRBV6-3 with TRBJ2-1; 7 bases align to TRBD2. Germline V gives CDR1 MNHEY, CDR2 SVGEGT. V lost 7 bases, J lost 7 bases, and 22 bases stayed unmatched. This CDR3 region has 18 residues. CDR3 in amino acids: CASTPTDPSGGSRNEQFF. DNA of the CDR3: TGTGCCAGCACCCCCACAGACCCCTCAGGCGGGAGTAGGAATGAGCAGTTCTTC.

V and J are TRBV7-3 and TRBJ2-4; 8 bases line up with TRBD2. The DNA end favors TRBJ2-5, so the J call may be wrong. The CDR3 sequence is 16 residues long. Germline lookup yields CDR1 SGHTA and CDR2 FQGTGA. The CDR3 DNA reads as TGTGCCAGCAGCCAATCGTCGAGCGGGGGATGGGAGACCCAGTACTTC. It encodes CASSQSSSGGWETQYF.

For the CDR3, the DNA is TGTGCCAGCAGCTCTTGGACGGGTCCTGGAGTCGGCAATGAGCAGTTCTTC. Residues: CASSSWTGPGVGNEQFF. The chain joins TRBV7-3 to TRBJ2-1; D gene ambiguous. The CDR3 is 17 amino acids. V gave up 4 bases and J gave up 6 bases, with 22 bases separating them. Germline V gene lookup returns CDR1 SGHTA and CDR2 FQGTGA. Supplemented by reference TRBV7-3 and TRBJ2-1, the full variable domain reads GAGVSQTPSNKVTEKGKYVELRCDPISGHTALYWYRQSLGQGPEFLIYFQGTGAADDSGLPNDRFFAVRPEGSVSTLKIQRTERGDSAVYLCASSSWTGPGVGNEQFFGPGTRLTVL.

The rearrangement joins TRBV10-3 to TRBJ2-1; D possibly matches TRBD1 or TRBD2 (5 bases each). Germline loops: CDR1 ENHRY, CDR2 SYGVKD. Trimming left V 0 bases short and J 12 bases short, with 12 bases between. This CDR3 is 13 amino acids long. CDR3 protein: CAISESTVGVQFF. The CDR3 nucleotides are TGTGCCATCAGTGAGTCGACGGTGGGGGTGCAGTTCTTC.

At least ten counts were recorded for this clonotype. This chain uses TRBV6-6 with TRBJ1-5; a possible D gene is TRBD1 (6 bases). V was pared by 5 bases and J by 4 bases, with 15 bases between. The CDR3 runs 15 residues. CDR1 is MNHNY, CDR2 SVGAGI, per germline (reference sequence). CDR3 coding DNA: TGTGCCAGCAGTCCCGGACAGAAGCTTAATCAGCCCCAGCATTTT. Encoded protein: CASSPGQKLNQPQHF.